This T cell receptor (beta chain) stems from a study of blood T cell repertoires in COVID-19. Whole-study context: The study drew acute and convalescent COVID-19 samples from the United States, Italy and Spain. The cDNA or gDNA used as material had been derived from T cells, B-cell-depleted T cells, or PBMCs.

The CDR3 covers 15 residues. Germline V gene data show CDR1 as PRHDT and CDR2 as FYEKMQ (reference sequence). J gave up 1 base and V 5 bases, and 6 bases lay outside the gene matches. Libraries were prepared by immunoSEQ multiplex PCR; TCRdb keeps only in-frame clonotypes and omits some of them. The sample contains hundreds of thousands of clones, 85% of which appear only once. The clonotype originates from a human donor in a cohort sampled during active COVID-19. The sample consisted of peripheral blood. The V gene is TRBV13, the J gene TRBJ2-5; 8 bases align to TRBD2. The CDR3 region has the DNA TGTGCCAGCAGCCCTAGCGGGCCCCTCCAAGAGACCCAGTACTTC. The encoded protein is CASSPSGPLQETQYF.